Only one count was recorded for the clone carrying this T cell receptor (beta chain). The data were taken from a study of blood T cell repertoires in COVID-19. TCRdb's table, derived via immunoSEQ multiplex PCR, lists solely in-frame clones and lacks some. The sample holds approximately 250,000 clones, 88% seen once. The CDR3 is 12 amino acids. The V and J ends lost 8 bases and 0 bases respectively, with 2 bases between them. Per germline, CDR1 MDHEN and CDR2 SYDVKM. Membership in each cohort depended on participant-reported clinical history. The clonotype was recovered from a woman aged 55-75 years in a cohort exposed to, infected with or recovered from COVID-19 (not recorded which). The genes are TRBV28 and TRBJ2-6, with D hard to call. The specimen sequenced was PBMCs or T cells enriched from blood (not recorded which). The DNA for the CDR3 is TGTGCCAGCCTCTCTGGGGCCAACGTCCTGACTTTC. Protein sequence: CASLSGANVLTF.